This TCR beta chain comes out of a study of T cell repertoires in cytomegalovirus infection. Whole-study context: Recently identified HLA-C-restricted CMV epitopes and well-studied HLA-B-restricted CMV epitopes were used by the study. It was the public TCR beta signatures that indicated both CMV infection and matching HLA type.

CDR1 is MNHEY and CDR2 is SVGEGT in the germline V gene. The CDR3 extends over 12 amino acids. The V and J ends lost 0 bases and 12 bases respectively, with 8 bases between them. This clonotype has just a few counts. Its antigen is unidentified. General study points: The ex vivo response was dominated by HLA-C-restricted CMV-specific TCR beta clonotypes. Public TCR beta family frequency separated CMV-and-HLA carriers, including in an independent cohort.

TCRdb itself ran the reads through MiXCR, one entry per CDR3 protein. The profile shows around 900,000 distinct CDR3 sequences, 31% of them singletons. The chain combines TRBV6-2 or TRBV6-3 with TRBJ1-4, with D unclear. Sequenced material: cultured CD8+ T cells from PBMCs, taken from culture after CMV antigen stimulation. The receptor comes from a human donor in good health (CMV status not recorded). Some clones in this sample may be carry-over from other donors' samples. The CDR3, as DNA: TGTGCCAGCAGTTACTCGGGCCGGGAACTGTTTTTT. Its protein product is CASSYSGRELFF.